A single count supports the clone carrying this T cell receptor beta chain. In the study's own analysis: The assay estimated nucleated cells by amplifying reference gene primers. This table comes from immunoSEQ multiplex PCR, and its TCRdb copy is limited to in-frame clones, with some not included. V and J calls plus clone size are reproduced from that table; the DNA served to infer D and trimming. Of roughly 70,000 clones detected, roughly 84% appear once; the ten largest clones hold approximately 4.1%. This entry is derived from a study of blood T cell repertoires in COVID-19. The wider study: Sites across the United States, Italy and Spain contributed samples from acute and convalescent COVID-19. T cells, B-cell-depleted T cells, or PBMCs supplied cDNA or gDNA.

Trimming pared 4 bases from V and 0 bases from J, leaving 10 bases between. Germline CDR1 reads LNHDA; CDR2 reads SQIVND (reference sequence). The CDR3 has 15 residues. The sequence was collected from a woman aged 55-69 years with acute or convalescent COVID-19. The V gene is TRBV19, the J gene TRBJ1-3; D is undetermined. Material for sequencing was peripheral blood. CDR3 amino acids: CASSTPGISGNTIYF. For the CDR3, the DNA is TGTGCCAGTAGTACTCCAGGAATCTCTGGAAACACCATATATTTT.